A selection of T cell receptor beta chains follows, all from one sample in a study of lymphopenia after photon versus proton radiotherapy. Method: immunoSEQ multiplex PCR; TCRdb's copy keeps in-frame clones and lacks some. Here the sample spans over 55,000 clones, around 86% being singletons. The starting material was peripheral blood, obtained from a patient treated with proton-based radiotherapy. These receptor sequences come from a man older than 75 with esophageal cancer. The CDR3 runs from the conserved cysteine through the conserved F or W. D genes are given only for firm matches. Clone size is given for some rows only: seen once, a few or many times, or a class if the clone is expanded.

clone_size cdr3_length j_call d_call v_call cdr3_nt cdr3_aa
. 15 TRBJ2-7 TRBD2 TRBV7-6 TGTGCCAGCAGCCTTACTAGCGGGGCCTACTACGAGCAGTACTTC CASSLTSGAYYEQYF
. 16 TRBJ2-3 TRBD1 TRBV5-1 TGCGCCAGCAGCTTGCACGGGACAGGGTTGGCAGATACGCAGTATTTT CASSLHGTGLADTQYF
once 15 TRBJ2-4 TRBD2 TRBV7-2 TGTGCCAGCAGCGCCGGACTAGCGGGGGGAAACATTCAGTACTTC CASSAGLAGGNIQYF
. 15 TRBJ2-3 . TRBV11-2 TGTGCCAGCAGCTTAGCCCTAATTAGCACAGATACGCAGTATTTT CASSLALISTDTQYF
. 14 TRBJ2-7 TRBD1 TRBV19 TGTGCCAGTAGTAAGACAGGGGGATCCTACGAGCAGTACTTC CASSKTGGSYEQYF
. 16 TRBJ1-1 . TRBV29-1 TGCAGCGTTGAAGGAGTAGGGATGATTTTGAACACTGAAGCTTTCTTT CSVEGVGMILNTEAFF
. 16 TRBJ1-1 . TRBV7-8 TGTGCCAGCAGCCCGATCCGGACAGCGTGGAACACTGAAGCTTTCTTT CASSPIRTAWNTEAFF
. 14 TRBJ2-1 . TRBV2 TGTGCCAGCAACCGCCCGGCGGTCGGGGTTTCGCAGTTCTTC CASNRPAVGVSQFF
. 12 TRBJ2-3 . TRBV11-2 TGTGCCAGCAGCTTCCGTTCAGATACGCAGTATTTT CASSFRSDTQYF
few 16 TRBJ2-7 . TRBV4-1 TGCGCCAGCAGCCAAGGCGCAGGCCGCACGGTATACGAGCAGTACTTC CASSQGAGRTVYEQYF
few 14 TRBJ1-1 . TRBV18 TGTGCCAGCTCACCCCGGCGCGGGGACACTGAAGCTTTCTTT CASSPRRGDTEAFF
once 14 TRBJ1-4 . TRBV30 TGTGCCTGGAGCAAACCACGGGGTAATGAAAAACTGTTTTTT CAWSKPRGNEKLFF
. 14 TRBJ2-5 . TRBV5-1 TGCGCCAGCAGCTTGAACCATGATACGGAGACCCAGTACTTC CASSLNHDTETQYF
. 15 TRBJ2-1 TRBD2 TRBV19 TGTGCCAGTAGTGATACGGGACTAGCGGGAGGGGAGCAGTTCTTC CASSDTGLAGGEQFF
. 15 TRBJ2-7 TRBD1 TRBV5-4 TGTGCCAGCAGCCCGGGACAGGATAGCTCCTACGAGCAGTACTTC CASSPGQDSSYEQYF
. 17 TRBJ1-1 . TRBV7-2 TGTGCCAGCAGCTTATATCCCCCCGGGACACGGAACACTGAAGCTTTCTTT CASSLYPPGTRNTEAFF
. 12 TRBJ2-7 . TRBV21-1 TGTGCCAGGCCACTGTCTTCCCACGAGCAGTACTTC CARPLSSHEQYF
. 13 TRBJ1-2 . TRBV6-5 TGTGCCAGCAGTACAGGACAGAACTATGGCTACACCTTC CASSTGQNYGYTF
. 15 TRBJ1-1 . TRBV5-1 TGCGCCAGCAGCTTGGAAACGGGGGCGTACACTGAAGCTTTCTTT CASSLETGAYTEAFF
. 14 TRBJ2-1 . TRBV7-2 TGTGCCAGCAGCACATCCTTCTCCTACAATGAGCAGTTCTTC CASSTSFSYNEQFF
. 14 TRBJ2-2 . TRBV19 TGTGCCAGTAGTATAGTCAGTAACACCGGGGAGCTGTTTTTT CASSIVSNTGELFF
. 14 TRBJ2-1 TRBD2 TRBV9 TGTGCCAGCAGCTATATGACTAGCGGAAATGAGCAGTTCTTC CASSYMTSGNEQFF
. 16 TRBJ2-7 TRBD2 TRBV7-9 TGTGCCAGCAGCTCCGGGACTAGCGGGAGATTGGACGAGCAGTACTTC CASSSGTSGRLDEQYF
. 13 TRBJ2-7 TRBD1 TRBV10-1 TGCGCCAGCAGCGACAGGGATTCCTACGAGCAGTACTTC CASSDRDSYEQYF
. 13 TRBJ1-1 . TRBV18 TGTGCCAGCTCAACCCAGGGGAACACTGAAGCTTTCTTT CASSTQGNTEAFF
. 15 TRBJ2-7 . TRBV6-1 TGTGCCAGCAGTGAAGTGGACGGGAGCTCCTACGAGCAGTACTTC CASSEVDGSSYEQYF
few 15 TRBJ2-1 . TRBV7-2 TGTGCCAGCAGCTTCGGACCCCCCAAGGTCGGTGAGCAGTTCTTC CASSFGPPKVGEQFF
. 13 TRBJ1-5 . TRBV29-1 TGCAGCGTTGATCTGGGGGACAATCAGCCCCAGCATTTT CSVDLGDNQPQHF
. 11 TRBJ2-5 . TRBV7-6 TGTGCCAGCAGCTTCCAAGAGACCCAGTACTTC CASSFQETQYF
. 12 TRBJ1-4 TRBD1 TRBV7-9 TGTGCCAGCAGCCTTCCGCAGGGGGTACTGTTTTTT CASSLPQGVLFF
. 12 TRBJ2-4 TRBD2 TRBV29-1 TGCAGCGTCGAGCGGGAGGGGCCCATTCAGTACTTC CSVEREGPIQYF
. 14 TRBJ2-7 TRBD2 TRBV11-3 TGTGCCAGCAGCTTTAGCGGGGCTTCTAACGAGCAGTACTTC CASSFSGASNEQYF
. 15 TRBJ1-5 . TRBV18 TGTGCCAGCTCGCGCGGGACGAGCGGCAATCAGCCCCAGCATTTT CASSRGTSGNQPQHF
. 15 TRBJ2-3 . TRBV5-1 TGCGCCAGCAGCTTGGATACAGGGAGCACAGATACGCAGTATTTT CASSLDTGSTDTQYF
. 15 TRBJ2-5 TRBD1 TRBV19 TGTGCCAGTACTCGGACAGGGGGGCCCCAAGAGACCCAGTACTTC CASTRTGGPQETQYF
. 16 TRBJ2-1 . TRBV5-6 TGTGCCAGCAGCTCGGGATTGAGCGCTACCTACAATGAGCAGTTCTTC CASSSGLSATYNEQFF
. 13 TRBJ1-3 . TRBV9 TGTGCCAGCAGCGTAGAGTCTGGAAACACCATATATTTT CASSVESGNTIYF
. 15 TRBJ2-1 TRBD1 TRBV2 TGTGCCAGCGGAGGACAGGGGGGAACTCTCGATGAGCAGTTCTTC CASGGQGGTLDEQFF
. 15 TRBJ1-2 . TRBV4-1 TGCGCCAGCAGCCAGGCCCGGGGGGCGAGATATGGCTACACCTTC CASSQARGARYGYTF
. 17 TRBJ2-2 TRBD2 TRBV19 TGTGCCAGTAGTAGAGGGTCTAGCGGGAGCCGCACCGGGGAGCTGTTTTTT CASSRGSSGSRTGELFF
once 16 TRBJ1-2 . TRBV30 TGTGCCTGGGAAGGGACATTAATAAAGGGGAACTATGGCTACACCTTC CAWEGTLIKGNYGYTF
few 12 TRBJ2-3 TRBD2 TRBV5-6 TGTGCCAGCAGCATTGGGACTAGCGGGACCTATTTT CASSIGTSGTYF
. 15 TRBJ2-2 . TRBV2 TGTGCCAGCAGTGCACAGGAACGTAACACCGGGGAGCTGTTTTTT CASSAQERNTGELFF